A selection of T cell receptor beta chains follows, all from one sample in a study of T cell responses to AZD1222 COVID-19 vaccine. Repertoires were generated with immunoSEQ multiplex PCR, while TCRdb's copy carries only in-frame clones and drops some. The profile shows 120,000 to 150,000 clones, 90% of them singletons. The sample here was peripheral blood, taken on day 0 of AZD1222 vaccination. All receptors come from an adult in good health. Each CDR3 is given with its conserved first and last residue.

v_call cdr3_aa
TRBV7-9 CASRGQGVADTQYF
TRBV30 CAWSVGDPLNSPLHF
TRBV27 CASSSRRTVSGNTIYF
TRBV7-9 CASSPRIRLAGSRSEQFF
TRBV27 CASKPEGGYDSPLHF
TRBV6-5 CATQRVQGLETQYF
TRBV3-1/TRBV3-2 CASSQGRGANEKLFF
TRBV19 CASSTPDSFNQPQHF
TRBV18 CASSPGWDQPQHF
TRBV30 CAWSSWAQRPHNEQFF
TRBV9 CASSVGAFSTDTQYF
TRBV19 CANKDRGLRNTEAFF
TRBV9 CASSLGQGFETQYF
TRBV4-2 CASGTSGRAYNYEQYF
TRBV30 CAWRVGAPGLAGALNEQFF
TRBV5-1 CASSLGLPSGNTIYF